Following are 5 T cell receptor beta chains from one sample sequenced in a study of spatial heterogeneity in lung cancer. TCRdb reprocessed the 5' RACE reads via MiXCR and lists one record per CDR3 protein. Among roughly 120,000 distinct CDR3 sequences, 12% were seen once, and the ten largest hold 15% to 20%. Time point noted: blood at routine non-recurrence follow-up after resection. Whole RNA, which was extracted from tumor, nontumor lung tissue or frozen PBMC, was sequenced without any cell sorting. The source material was PBMCs, sampled at follow-up. These TCRs come from a male donor with early-stage non-small cell lung cancer.

This chain uses TRBV5-1 with TRBJ2-7; unclear D gene. The V end lost 7 bases, the J end lost 0 bases, and 14 bases lay between the germline ends. The CDR3 loop spans 14 amino acids. Germline V gene sequence: CDR1 SGHRS, CDR2 YFSETQ. The CDR3 loop reads CASSSGDSSYEQYF. DNA for the CDR3: TGCGCCAGCTCGTCCGGTGATAGCTCCTACGAGCAGTACTTC.

This clonotype was counted a few times. The chain joins TRBV11-2 to TRBJ2-3; 8 bases are a match to TRBD1. This CDR3 spans 16 amino acids. Looked up from germline, CDR1 is SGHAT and CDR2 is FQNNGV. V dropped 5 bases and J dropped 0; count of bases not matched to a gene: 7. CDR3 bases: TGTGCCAGCAGCCCCTGGGACAGGATTAGCACAGATACGCAGTATTTT. Its translation is CASSPWDRISTDTQYF.

The V gene is TRBV20-1, the J gene TRBJ1-2; no clear D gene. Looked up from germline, CDR1 is DFQATT and CDR2 is SNEGSKA (reference sequence). The CDR3 is 12 residues long. V lost 6 bases to trimming and J lost 4 bases, with 12 bases between them. The CDR3, as DNA: TGCAGTGCCGTGTCCGGCCCCTATGGCTACACCTTC. It codes for CSAVSGPYGYTF.

This clonotype showed up many times. The rearrangement joins TRBV3-1 to TRBJ2-5, with 8 bases that match TRBD2. CDR1 and CDR2 from the germline V gene are LGHDT and YNNKEL (reference sequence). The junction had 16 bases not matched to a gene; V was cut back by 0 bases and J by 4 bases. CDR3 length: 19 amino acids. CDR3: CASSQDLQPGGADRETQYF. The CDR3 bases are TGTGCCAGCAGCCAAGATCTCCAGCCCGGGGGGGCAGATCGAGAGACCCAGTACTTC.

In its sample, this clonotype was seen a few times. This chain connects TRBV12-3 or TRBV12-4 to TRBJ1-1; D is unresolved. The CDR3 length is 14 residues. V lost 4 bases to trimming and J lost 1 base, with 10 bases between them. The CDR3 nucleotides read TGTGCCAGCAGTTCAACAGTGACGAACACTGAAGCTTTCTTT. Encoded protein: CASSSTVTNTEAFF.